These 25 T cell receptor beta chains were sequenced from one sample in a study of CD8+ T cells in alopecia areata. It was cDNA, reverse transcribed from extracted RNA, that served as the sequencing template. The protocol was immunoSEQ multiplex PCR, while the TCRdb copy is restricted to in-frame clones and leaves out a portion. The profile shows roughly 170,000 clones, approximately 56% of them singletons. Sample: CD4+ T cells sorted from blood, taken at week 0. The receptors stem from a human donor with alopecia areata.

The chain carries TRBV9 and TRBJ1-1, with D maybe TRBD1 (6 bases). V lost 0 bases, J lost 5 bases, and 17 bases lay in between. Germline values: CDR1 SGDLS, CDR2 YYNGEE. The CDR3 spans 16 residues. CDR3 DNA sequence: TGTGCCAGCAGCGTAGTTACTTGGGGGGCTGGGACTGAAGCTTTCTTT. Translating it yields CASSVVTWGAGTEAFF.

The chain links TRBV4-2 to TRBJ1-5; D is unclear. This CDR3 has 15 amino acids. V lost 0 bases and J 4 bases, leaving 10 bases between the germline ends. Germline CDR1 reads LGHNA; CDR2 reads YNFKEQ. The chain's CDR3 is CASSQDTPGNQPQHF. The CDR3 DNA reads as TGTGCCAGCAGCCAAGACACTCCGGGTAATCAGCCCCAGCATTTT.

The CDR3, as DNA: TGTGCCAGCAGCTTAACTACCTACGAGCAGTACTTC. The encoded protein is CASSLTTYEQYF. V gene TRBV7-2 combines with J gene TRBJ2-7; D unclear. The CDR3 length is 12 residues. In germline, CDR1 is SGHTA, CDR2 FQGNSA. Trimming stripped 2 bases from V and 2 bases from J, with 4 bases between.

The rearrangement joins TRBV30 to TRBJ1-4; possible D gene TRBD1, 5 bases. CDR1 is GTSNPN and CDR2 is SVGIG in the germline V gene (reference sequence). Trimming removed 0 bases at V and 8 bases at J, with 13 bases between. The CDR3 sequence is 14 residues long. The CDR3 DNA follows: TGTGCCTGGAGTGTAGGACTTCAGGGCGAAAAACTGTTTTTT. Translated, it gives CAWSVGLQGEKLFF.

The chain has TRBV6-1 and TRBJ2-3; 12 bases match TRBD2. Trimming took 2 bases from V and 4 from J; bases not matched to a gene: 1. Per the germline V gene, CDR1 is MNHNS and CDR2 is SASEGT. CDR3 length: 15 residues. The CDR3 sequence: CASSELAGGPDTQYF. The CDR3 DNA is TGTGCCAGCAGTGAACTAGCGGGGGGGCCAGATACGCAGTATTTT.

The chain recombines TRBV30 with TRBJ2-1; 10 bases map to TRBD1. J lost 3 bases, V lost 3 bases, and 8 bases had no gene match. The CDR3 loop spans 16 amino acids. CDR1 and CDR2 (germline): GTSNPN, SVGIG (reference sequence). The CDR3 DNA follows: TGTGCCTGGAGAACCCGACAGGGGGCCGGCTACAATGAGCAGTTCTTC. As protein: CAWRTRQGAGYNEQFF. Full variable domain (outside the CDR3, taken from reference TRBV30 and TRBJ2-1): SQTIHQWPATLVQPVGSPLSLECTVEGTSNPNLYWYRQAAGRGLQLLFYSVGIGQISSEVPQNLSASRPQDRQFILSSKKLLLSDSGFYLCAWRTRQGAGYNEQFFGPGTRLTVL.

The V and J genes are TRBV6-5 and TRBJ1-2; tentative D call: TRBD1 (5 bases). CDR1 is MNHEY and CDR2 is SVGAGI in the germline V gene. The ends were cut back, 5 bases at V and 5 bases at J, with 18 bases in the middle. This CDR3 is 15 amino acids long. DNA of the CDR3: TGTGCCAGCAGTCCCAGGGCCTTGGATCGGTATGGCTACACCTTC. Translated: CASSPRALDRYGYTF.

The V and J genes are TRBV6-5 and TRBJ1-1; D gene ambiguous. V lost 2 bases and J lost 5, with 15 bases in between. The CDR3 loop spans 15 amino acids. Germline-derived CDR1 and CDR2 are MNHEY and SVGAGI. DNA of the CDR3: TGTGCCAGCAGTTACCTCGGTCAACAGCGGACTGAAGCTTTCTTT. Translating it yields CASSYLGQQRTEAFF.

The chain combines TRBV29-1 with TRBJ1-2; 7 nucleotides align to TRBD1. Germline CDR1 SQVTM, CDR2 ANQGSEA. V trimming: 4 bases; J trimming: 4 bases; junction bases outside the gene matches: 3. The CDR3 is 12 amino acids. Here the CDR3 DNA reads TGCAGCGTTGTTACAGGGGCCTATGGCTACACCTTC. Translating it yields CSVVTGAYGYTF. Based on the CDR3 plus reference TRBV29-1 and TRBJ1-2, the full variable domain is SAVISQKPSRDICQRGTSLTIQCQVDSQVTMMFWYRQQPGQSLTLIATANQGSEATYESGFVIDKFPISRPNLTFSTLTVSNMSPEDSSIYLCSVVTGAYGYTFGSGTRLTVV.

The chain carries TRBV6-5 and TRBJ2-5; TRBD2 aligns across 10 bases. The CDR3 runs to 15 residues. Germline CDR1 reads MNHEY; CDR2 reads SVGAGI. The V and J ends lost 5 bases and 0 bases, in that order; junction bases with no gene match: 3. CDR3 loop: CASSLAGEYQETQYF. The CDR3 bases are TGTGCCAGCAGTCTAGCGGGGGAGTACCAAGAGACCCAGTACTTC.

This chain connects TRBV6-1 to TRBJ1-2; no reliable D call. The CDR3 is 13 residues long. V lost 4 bases to trimming and J lost 2 bases, with 8 bases between them. CDR1 and CDR2 from the germline V gene are MNHNS and SASEGT. The CDR3 coding sequence is TGTGCCAGCAGTGCCACAGAAAACTATGGCTACACCTTC. Translating it yields CASSATENYGYTF.

Only a few counts were recorded for this clone. The rearrangement links TRBV20-1 to TRBJ1-2, with D tentatively TRBD1 (6 bases). The CDR3 sequence is 11 residues long. V dropped 1 base and J dropped 9 bases, with 9 bases sitting between them. Germline CDR1 is DFQATT and CDR2 is SNEGSKA (reference sequence). The CDR3 DNA reads TGCAGTGCTAGAGTCGGACAGCGCTACACCTTC. It codes for CSARVGQRYTF.

The chain is built from TRBV23-1 and TRBJ2-7; 9 positions agree with TRBD1. TRBV23-1 is an open reading frame whose function is uncertain. Unmatched junction bases numbered 8, after V lost 2 bases and J lost 3 bases. This CDR3 contains 16 residues. The CDR3 DNA sequence: TGCGCCAGCAGTCAAATGGCCCGGGACAGGGTCTACGAGCAGTACTTC. Its protein product is CASSQMARDRVYEQYF.

The gene calls are TRBV7-2 and TRBJ2-3; 10 bases line up with TRBD2. Trimming took 5 bases from V and 2 from J; bases not matched to a gene: 13. The CDR3 covers 18 residues. The V gene's germline CDR1 is SGHTA and CDR2 FQGNSA. The CDR3 protein is CASSGRVVAGGTTDTQYF. The CDR3 coding sequence is TGTGCCAGCAGCGGGAGAGTGGTAGCGGGGGGCACCACAGATACGCAGTATTTT.

The chain combines TRBV2 with TRBJ1-2; no clear D. CDR1 and CDR2 from the germline V gene are SNHLY and FYNNEI. Trimming shortened V by 4 bases and J by 2 bases, and 5 bases separated the two germline ends. The CDR3 runs to 12 residues. The CDR3 region is CASSVANYGYTF. The CDR3 nucleotides read TGTGCCAGCAGTGTGGCCAACTATGGCTACACCTTC. The complete variable domain, with remaining parts taken from reference TRBV2 and TRBJ1-2, reads EPEVTQTPSHQVTQMGQEVILRCVPISNHLYFYWYRQILGQKVEFLVSFYNNEISEKSEIFDDQFSVERPDGSNFTLKIRSTKLEDSAMYFCASSVANYGYTFGSGTRLTVV.

This sequence joins TRBV7-2 and TRBJ1-2; TRBD1 might be the D (5 bases). From germline, CDR1 is SGHTA and CDR2 FQGNSA. V lost 5 bases and J lost 8, with 15 bases in between. CDR3 length: 13 amino acids. CDR3: CASSLPTRGGYTF. The CDR3 DNA reads as TGTGCCAGCAGCCTCCCGACCCGGGGGGGCTACACCTTC.

With respect to this clone: Other DNA sequences in the same sample also yield this CDR3. This chain joins TRBV29-1 and TRBJ1-1, with a tentative D call TRBD1 (5 bases). The V and J ends lost 4 bases and 1 base respectively, with 10 bases between them. Germline V gene lookup returns CDR1 SQVTM and CDR2 ANQGSEA. The CDR3 is 13 residues long. The DNA of the CDR3 is TGCAGCGTTGTGCGTCAGGGGAACACTGAAGCTTTCTTT. Translation: CSVVRQGNTEAFF.

The chain combines TRBV5-6 with TRBJ2-5; no definite D call. Trimming left V 4 bases short and J 1 base short, with 5 bases between. Per the germline V gene, CDR1 is SGHDT and CDR2 is YYEEEE. The CDR3 is 12 amino acids. This CDR3 reads CASSRPQETQYF. DNA for the CDR3: TGTGCCAGCAGCCGCCCCCAAGAGACCCAGTACTTC.

V is TRBV6-4 and J is TRBJ2-6, with D unclear. The germline CDR1 and CDR2 sequences are MRHNA and SNTAGT. The CDR3 runs 14 residues. With 6 bases removed from V and 0 bases from J, the gap between germline ends came to 6 bases. Written as DNA, the CDR3 is TGTGCCAGCAGCCCAAGCTCTGGGGCCAACGTCCTGACTTTC. Encoded protein: CASSPSSGANVLTF.

In DNA, the CDR3 is TGTGCCAGCAGTTCCAGGGGGCCCCTCTACAATGAGCAGTTCTTC. It is translated as CASSSRGPLYNEQFF. The chain is built from TRBV6-5 and TRBJ2-1; 8 bases agree with TRBD1. V lost 4 bases to trimming and J lost 3 bases; unmatched junction nucleotides: 5. CDR1 and CDR2 from the germline V gene are MNHEY and SVGAGI. The CDR3 has 15 amino acids.

V is TRBV4-2 and J is TRBJ2-3; 7 nucleotides match TRBD1. The CDR3 contains 16 residues. V gave up 3 bases and J gave up 3 bases; unmatched junction bases: 9. Germline CDR1 is LGHNA and CDR2 is YNFKEQ. Written as DNA, the CDR3 is TGTGCCAGCAGCCAGGATCCGGGACAGAAAACAGATACGCAGTATTTT. Translated: CASSQDPGQKTDTQYF.

The chain couples TRBV29-1 to TRBJ2-3; TRBD2 aligns across 14 bases. CDR1 is SQVTM and CDR2 is ANQGSEA in the germline V gene. The CDR3 contains 15 residues. With V trimmed by 6 bases and J by 1 base, 3 bases remained unmatched. The CDR3 sequence is CSVPGLAGGTDTQYF. The CDR3 DNA reads as TGCAGCGTACCGGGACTAGCGGGGGGCACAGATACGCAGTATTTT.

This clone was counted between two and nine times. The CDR3 bases are TGTGCCAGCTCTTGGAACACTGAAGCTTTCTTT. The encoded protein is CASSWNTEAFF. The V gene is TRBV2, the J gene TRBJ1-1; no clear D gene. Trimming took 8 bases from V and 1 from J, leaving 5 bases between them. The CDR3 has 11 amino acids. CDR1 and CDR2 from the germline V gene are SNHLY and FYNNEI.

The V call is TRBV5-6, the J call TRBJ1-1; no reliable D call. The CDR3 length is 14 residues. The germline CDR1 and CDR2 sequences are SGHDT and YYEEEE. With 0 bases removed from V and 7 bases from J, the gap between germline ends came to 13 bases. The CDR3 here is CASSLGNPGNEAFF. In DNA, the CDR3 is TGTGCCAGCAGCTTGGGAAACCCCGGGAATGAAGCTTTCTTT.

This clone was detected a few times. The chain links TRBV5-1 to TRBJ2-7; either TRBD1 or TRBD2 may supply D (5 bases each). V lost 3 bases and J 1 base, leaving 11 bases between the germline ends. The CDR3 contains 14 residues. Germline assignment: CDR1 SGHRS and CDR2 YFSETQ. This chain's CDR3 is CASSWGTSSYEQYF. The DNA for the CDR3 is TGCGCCAGCAGCTGGGGGACCTCATCCTACGAGCAGTACTTC.